Each of the 3 T cell receptor beta chains below was sequenced from the same sample in a study of early T cells in non-severe SARS-CoV-2 infection. TCRdb re-derived calls from the 5' RACE reads in MiXCR, one entry per CDR3 protein. The table includes about 40,000 distinct CDR3 sequences, roughly 4.3% detected once. The specimen was whole blood. These receptors all stem from an adult who was a healthcare worker with PCR-confirmed SARS-CoV-2 infection or an uninfected control (not recorded which).

The table lists this clonotype with many counts. The rearrangement links TRBV5-4 to TRBJ2-5; D perhaps matches TRBD1 (5 bases). The CDR3 extends over 15 amino acids. V gave up 4 bases and J gave up 1 base, with 14 bases separating them. Germline V gene sequence: CDR1 SGHNT, CDR2 YYREEE (reference sequence). The CDR3 coding sequence is TGTGCCAGCAGCCAAGAACAGGCATCCCAAGAGACCCAGTACTTC. Translating gives CASSQEQASQETQYF.

This clonotype was seen more than once but under ten times. The chain combines TRBV28 with TRBJ2-6; D gene unclear. The CDR3 is 14 residues long. Germline CDR1 and CDR2: MDHEN and SYDVKM. Between the trimmed V and J ends, which lost 6 bases and 0 bases, there was a span of 6 bases. CDR3 in DNA: TGTGCCAGCAGGCAGCGCTCTGGGGCCAACGTCCTGACTTTC. As protein: CASRQRSGANVLTF.

The table lists this clonotype with many counts. The chain recombines TRBV3-1 with TRBJ1-1; unclear D gene. The V and J ends lost 6 bases and 4 bases respectively, with 15 bases between them. The CDR3 contains 14 residues. Germline CDR1 LGHDT, CDR2 YNNKEL (reference sequence). The CDR3, as DNA: TGTGCCAGCAGACGAGAGGGTAGGAGCACTGAAGCTTTCTTT. This encodes CASRREGRSTEAFF.